The clone carrying this T cell receptor beta chain was recorded at least ten times. The antigen is unknown. The sample belongs to a study of metastatic and nonmetastatic thyroid tumors. Across the whole study: Repertoires were compared across blood and tumor or nodule tissue from malignant and benign thyroid patients.

Study findings and constraints: For both blood and tumor, malignant thyroid tumors reportedly showed significantly higher TCR beta diversity than benign nodules did.

The CDR3 is 16 residues long. From germline, CDR1 is SGHRS and CDR2 YFSETQ. V was trimmed by 4 bases and J by 3 bases, leaving 16 bases between them. All patients were untreated before thyroid surgery. Using MiXCR, TCRdb reanalyzed the PCR reads. The sample has approximately 37,000 clones; 14% to 15% are singletons. The sample taken for sequencing was blood. The rearrangement links TRBV5-1 to TRBJ2-2; a weak D match, TRBD2 (6 bases). The sequence was obtained from a male donor with papillary thyroid cancer or a benign thyroid nodule (not recorded which). Some clones in this sample may be carry-over from other donors' samples. The CDR3 nucleotides are TGCGCCAGCAGCCCCGGACTAACCTGGGACACCGGGGAGCTGTTTTTT. This translates into CASSPGLTWDTGELFF.